Each of the 20 T cell receptor beta chains below was sequenced from the same sample in a study of T cell responses to AZD1222 COVID-19 vaccine. Clones were sequenced by immunoSEQ multiplex PCR, and TCRdb holds only the in-frame ones, with some missing. The sample includes about 120,000 clones, approximately 94% of them seen just once. The sample in question was peripheral blood, obtained 28 days after the second AZD1222 dose. These receptors came from an adult who received the AZD1222 COVID-19 vaccine.

The V call is TRBV10-2, the J call TRBJ2-7, with D perhaps matching TRBD2 (5 bases). The CDR3 sequence is 13 residues long. The V end lost 2 bases, the J end lost 6 bases, and 11 bases lay between the germline ends. Germline values: CDR1 WSHSY, CDR2 SAAADI. The CDR3 is CASSEERRSEQYF. CDR3 nucleotide sequence: TGCGCCAGCAGTGAGGAACGGAGGAGCGAGCAGTACTTC.

The rearrangement uses TRBV7-2 and TRBJ1-3, with 11 bases aligning to TRBD1. V shed 5 bases and J 5 bases; nucleotides not matched to a gene: 2. This CDR3 is built from 14 residues. Germline V lookup: CDR1 SGHTA, CDR2 FQGNSA. The CDR3 reads CASSRTGGRNTIYF. The CDR3 DNA follows: TGTGCCAGCAGCCGGACAGGGGGCCGAAACACCATATATTTT.

The CDR3 protein is CASSMGQPGNTIYF. CDR3 in DNA: TGTGCCAGCAGCATGGGACAGCCGGGAAACACCATATATTTT. V usage is TRBV13 and J usage is TRBJ1-3, with TRBD1 matching over 7 bases. Unmatched junction bases numbered 5, after V lost 5 bases and J lost 4 bases. The CDR3 spans 14 residues. CDR1 is PRHDT, CDR2 FYEKMQ, per germline (reference sequence).

The genes are TRBV5-1 and TRBJ2-1; D may be TRBD2 (6 bases). The CDR3 has 13 residues. V lost 6 bases and J lost 0, with 7 bases in between. Germline V CDR1 and CDR2: SGHRS, YFSETQ. The CDR3 is CASTGGSYNEQFF. CDR3 nucleotide sequence: TGCGCCAGCACCGGGGGCTCCTACAATGAGCAGTTCTTC.

This chain uses TRBV20-1 with TRBJ1-2; D perhaps matches TRBD1 (6 bases). Germline CDR1 is DFQATT and CDR2 is SNEGSKA (reference sequence). This CDR3 comprises 11 residues. V was pared by 4 bases and J by 4 bases, with 7 bases between. CDR3 DNA: TGCAGTGCTACGGACAGCTATGGCTACACCTTC. Translation: CSATDSYGYTF.

The CDR3 DNA is TGCGCCAGCAGCTGGACGGGGCGGCATGAAAAACTGTTTTTT. Protein sequence: CASSWTGRHEKLFF. This sequence joins TRBV5-1 and TRBJ1-4; weak D call: TRBD1 (5 bases). V dropped 3 bases and J dropped 6 bases, with 12 bases sitting between them. In germline, CDR1 is SGHRS, CDR2 YFSETQ. This CDR3 has 14 residues.

The DNA of the CDR3 is TGTGCCAGCAGTTACGCCCGGGGGCCCACCCTCTATGGCTACACCTTC. It translates to CASSYARGPTLYGYTF. The chain combines TRBV6-5 with TRBJ1-2; D is perhaps TRBD1 (6 bases). Trimming shortened V by 2 bases and J by 4 bases, and 17 bases separated the two germline ends. The CDR3 runs 16 residues. Germline CDR1 reads MNHEY; CDR2 reads SVGAGI.

The rearrangement links TRBV4-2 to TRBJ2-1; the D is unclear. The CDR3 consists of 15 residues. Germline CDR1 is LGHNA and CDR2 is YNFKEQ. Trimming removed 0 bases from V and 5 bases from J, with 11 bases in between. CDR3 nucleotides: TGTGCCAGCAGCCAAGAAGGTTTGGTAGACAATGAGCAGTTCTTC. Amino acids: CASSQEGLVDNEQFF.

A few counts support this clone. This sequence joins TRBV18 and TRBJ2-1; 7 nucleotides match TRBD2. Germline V gives CDR1 KGHSH, CDR2 LQKENI. The CDR3 has 14 residues. V trimming: 2 bases; J trimming: 9 bases; junction bases outside the gene matches: 7. The CDR3 here is CASSPVGGRGEQFF. CDR3 DNA: TGTGCCAGCTCACCAGTCGGTGGGAGGGGTGAGCAGTTCTTC.

V gene TRBV11-1 combines with J gene TRBJ2-1; 15 bases are shared with TRBD2. The CDR3 runs 16 residues. Germline CDR1 and CDR2: SGHAT and FQDESV (reference sequence). With 3 bases clipped from V and 9 bases from J, the junction kept 6 bases outside the gene matches. The CDR3 loop is CASSLPGLAGGSEQFF. CDR3 bases: TGTGCCAGCAGCTTGCCGGGACTAGCGGGAGGTAGTGAGCAGTTCTTC. Using reference TRBV11-1 and TRBJ2-1 for the parts outside the CDR3, the full variable domain is EAEVAQSPRYKITEKSQAVAFWCDPISGHATLYWYRQILGQGPELLVQFQDESVVDDSQLPKDRFSAERLKGVDSTLKIQPAELGDSAMYLCASSLPGLAGGSEQFFGPGTRLTVL.

The chain carries TRBV7-8 and TRBJ2-7, with 7 bases identical to TRBD2. The CDR3 sequence is 14 residues long. Germline V lookup: CDR1 SGHVS, CDR2 FQNEAQ. With 5 bases clipped from V and 2 bases from J, the junction kept 6 bases outside the gene matches. The CDR3 region is CASSPRDYPYEQYF. The DNA for the CDR3 is TGTGCCAGCAGCCCCCGGGACTACCCCTACGAGCAGTACTTC. The whole variable domain, filled in from reference TRBV7-8 and TRBJ2-7, reads GAGVSQSPRYKVAKRGQDVALRCDPISGHVSLFWYQQALGQGPEFLTYFQNEAQLDKSGLPSDRFFAERPEGSVSTLKIQRTQQEDSAVYLCASSPRDYPYEQYFGPGTRLTVT.

The chain carries TRBV18 and TRBJ2-1; 9 bases map to TRBD2. V lost 3 bases and J lost 3; bases outside the gene matches: 6. Germline CDR1 KGHSH, CDR2 LQKENI. This CDR3 region has 16 residues. The CDR3 DNA reads as TGTGCCAGCTCACCGACGCTAGCGGGGCGCTACAATGAGCAGTTCTTC. Amino acids: CASSPTLAGRYNEQFF.

V and J are TRBV12-3 or TRBV12-4 and TRBJ2-3; D remains ambiguous. V lost 5 bases and J 4 bases, leaving 7 bases between the germline ends. The CDR3 extends over 12 amino acids. The CDR3 nucleotides are TGTGCCAGCAGTGAGGTCCCAGATACGCAGTATTTT. Translated: CASSEVPDTQYF.

Concerning this clone: At one boundary the junction diverges from the germline segment, which might be a read error. The rearrangement links TRBV29-1 to TRBJ2-7; TRBD2 is a possible D gene (6 bases). Germline V gene lookup returns CDR1 SQVTM and CDR2 ANQGSEA. This CDR3 comprises 12 residues. CDR3 in DNA: TGCAGCGTTGGGGACCGGGGAGGTTATCAGTCCTTC. Its translation: CSVGDRGGYQSF.

The chain links TRBV7-2 to TRBJ2-5; D is perhaps TRBD1 or TRBD2 (6 bases each). The CDR3 is 15 amino acids. The V and J ends lost 7 bases and 5 bases respectively, with 20 bases between them. The germline V gene has CDR1 SGHTA and CDR2 FQGNSA. This CDR3 reads CASNPLPGGRETQYF. In DNA, the CDR3 is TGTGCCAGCAATCCACTCCCCGGGGGCCGGGAGACCCAGTACTTC. The variable domain in full, completed from reference TRBV7-2 and TRBJ2-5, reads GAGVSQSPSNKVTEKGKDVELRCDPISGHTALYWYRQSLGQGLEFLIYFQGNSAPDKSGLPSDRFSAERTGGSVSTLTIQRTQQEDSAVYLCASNPLPGGRETQYFGPGTRLLVL.

In its sample, this clone was seen once. This chain joins TRBV5-1 and TRBJ1-4; D may be TRBD1 (6 bases). The germline CDR1 and CDR2 sequences are SGHRS and YFSETQ. V was trimmed by 5 bases and J by 6 bases, leaving 14 bases between them. The CDR3 loop spans 14 amino acids. The CDR3 is CASRTGAEDEKLFF. CDR3 DNA: TGCGCCAGCAGAACGGGGGCCGAAGATGAAAAACTGTTTTTT.

This clone came up a few times. The chain joins TRBV18 to TRBJ1-1; tentatively, D is TRBD1 (6 bases). Germline V gene data show CDR1 as KGHSH and CDR2 as LQKENI. The CDR3 runs to 14 residues. V shed 3 bases and J shed 8 bases, with 16 bases lying between them. In DNA form, the CDR3 reads TGTGCCAGCTCACCTAGGGGGGGGGATCACGAAGCTTTCTTT. The encoded protein is CASSPRGGDHEAFF.

This clone occurred once. Here the CDR3 reads CASSPPHPGGAFF. The CDR3 DNA follows: TGTGCCAGCTCACCACCACACCCAGGAGGAGCTTTCTTT. The chain recombines TRBV18 with TRBJ1-1; unclear D gene. The CDR3 covers 13 residues. Germline lookup yields CDR1 KGHSH and CDR2 LQKENI. The germline V and J ends were trimmed by 0 bases and 10 bases, with 12 bases remaining between them.

In its sample, this clone was seen a few times. The rearrangement links TRBV11-3 to TRBJ2-3, with 9 positions matching TRBD2. The ends lost 4 bases at V and 4 bases at J; junction bases unmatched: 9. This CDR3 has 16 residues. The germline CDR1 and CDR2 sequences are SGHNT and YENEEA. CDR3 sequence reads: CASSSPAGGSPDTQYF. Written as DNA, the CDR3 is TGTGCCAGCAGCTCCCCAGCGGGGGGCTCCCCAGATACGCAGTATTTT.

CDR3 protein: CASGPMGAGELFF. DNA for the CDR3: TGCGCCAGCGGACCCATGGGGGCCGGGGAGCTGTTTTTT. This rearrangement joins TRBV5-1 to TRBJ2-2, with D perhaps matching TRBD1 or TRBD2 (5 bases each). The germline CDR1 and CDR2 sequences are SGHRS and YFSETQ. The V and J ends lost 7 bases and 6 bases respectively, with 13 bases between them. The CDR3 is made up of 13 amino acids.